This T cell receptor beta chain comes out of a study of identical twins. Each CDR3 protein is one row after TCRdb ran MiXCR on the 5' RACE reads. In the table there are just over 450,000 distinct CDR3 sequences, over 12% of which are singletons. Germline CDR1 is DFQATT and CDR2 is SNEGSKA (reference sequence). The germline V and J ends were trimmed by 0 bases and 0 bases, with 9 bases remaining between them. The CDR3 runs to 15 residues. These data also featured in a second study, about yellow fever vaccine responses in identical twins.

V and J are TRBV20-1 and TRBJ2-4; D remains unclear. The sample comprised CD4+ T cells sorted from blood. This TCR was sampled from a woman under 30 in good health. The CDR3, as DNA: TGCAGTGCTAGAGATCTTCAGCTAGCCAAAAACATTCAGTACTTC. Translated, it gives CSARDLQLAKNIQYF.